This TCR beta chain stems from a study of OX40 agonist ivuxolimab in advanced cancers. On the study more broadly: Aged about 23 to 80 with a mean of approximately 60 years, they were about 78% male.

Produced via immunoSEQ multiplex PCR; TCRdb's table is partial and in-frame only. The sample lists roughly 130,000 clones, roughly 93% occurring once. V lost 3 bases to trimming and J lost 0 bases, with 13 bases between them. CDR1 and CDR2 from the germline V gene are SGDLS and YYNGEE. This CDR3 has 16 residues. This specimen consisted of CD4+ or CD8+ T cells sorted from blood, obtained in a trial of the OX40 agonist ivuxolimab. The V and J genes are TRBV9 and TRBJ2-1, with a tentative D call TRBD1 (7 bases). The TCR comes from an adult with an advanced solid tumor such as melanoma, head and neck, liver or kidney cancer. The CDR3 DNA follows: TGTGCCAGCAGCGCCGGAGGGGGCAGCTCCTACAATGAGCAGTTCTTC. Translating gives CASSAGGGSSYNEQFF.